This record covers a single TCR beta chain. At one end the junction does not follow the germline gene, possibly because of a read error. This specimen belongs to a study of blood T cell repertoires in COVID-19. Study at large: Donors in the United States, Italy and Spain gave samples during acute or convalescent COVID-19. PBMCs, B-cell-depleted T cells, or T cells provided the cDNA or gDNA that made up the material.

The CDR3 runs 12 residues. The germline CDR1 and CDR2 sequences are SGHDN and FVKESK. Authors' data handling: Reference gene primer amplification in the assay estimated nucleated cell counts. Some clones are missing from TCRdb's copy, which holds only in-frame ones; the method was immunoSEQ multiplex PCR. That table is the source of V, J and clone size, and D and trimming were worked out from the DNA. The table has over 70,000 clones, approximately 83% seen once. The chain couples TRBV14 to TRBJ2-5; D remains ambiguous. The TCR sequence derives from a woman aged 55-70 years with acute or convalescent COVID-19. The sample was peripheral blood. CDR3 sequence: CASSQGEETQYF. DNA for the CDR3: TGTGCCAGCAGTCAAGGAGAAGAGACCCAGTACTTC.